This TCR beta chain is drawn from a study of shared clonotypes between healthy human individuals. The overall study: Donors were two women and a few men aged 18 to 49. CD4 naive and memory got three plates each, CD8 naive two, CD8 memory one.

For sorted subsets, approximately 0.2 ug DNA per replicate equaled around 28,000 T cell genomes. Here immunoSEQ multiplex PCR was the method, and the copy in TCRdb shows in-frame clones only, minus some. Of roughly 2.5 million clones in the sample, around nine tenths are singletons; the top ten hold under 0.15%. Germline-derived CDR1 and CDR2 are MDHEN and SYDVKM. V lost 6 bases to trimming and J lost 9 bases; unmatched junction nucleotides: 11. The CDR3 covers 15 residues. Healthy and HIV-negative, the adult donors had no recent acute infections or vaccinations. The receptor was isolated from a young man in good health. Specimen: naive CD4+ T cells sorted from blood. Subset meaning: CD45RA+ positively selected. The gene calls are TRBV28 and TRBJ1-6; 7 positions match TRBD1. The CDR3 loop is CASSPEQGGGSPLHF. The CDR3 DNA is TGTGCCAGCAGCCCTGAGCAGGGGGGGGGTTCACCCCTCCACTTT. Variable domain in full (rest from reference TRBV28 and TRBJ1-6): DVKVTQSSRYLVKRTGEKVFLECVQDMDHENMFWYRQDPGLGLRLIYFSYDVKMKEKGDIPEGYSVSREKKERFSLILESASTNQTSMYLCASSPEQGGGSPLHFGNGTRLTVT.